These 21 T cell receptor beta chains were all obtained from the same sample, sequenced in a study of cytomegalovirus exposure and HLA in healthy donors. PCR was performed using 60 Vbeta and 13 Jbeta primers. Sequencing was performed with immunoSEQ multiplex PCR; in TCRdb, only in-frame clones are kept and a portion is missing. The sample comprises around 150,000 clones, 80% to 85% of which are singletons, and roughly 2.7% rests with the top ten. The sample was PBMCs. These receptors were collected from a boy aged 2 to 10 in good health and CMV-seronegative.

This sequence joins TRBV4-1 and TRBJ1-1, with no clear D. V was cut by 2 bases and J by 1 base, with 11 bases left in between. Germline CDR1 MGHRA, CDR2 YSYEKL. The CDR3 runs 15 residues. Here the CDR3 DNA reads TGCGCCAGCAGCCAAACGCAGAACACGAACACTGAAGCTTTCTTT. Residues: CASSQTQNTNTEAFF.

The chain uses TRBV30 and TRBJ2-5; D remains unclear. CDR1 is GTSNPN, CDR2 SVGIG, per germline (reference sequence). V lost 5 bases and J lost 5, with 12 bases in between. The CDR3 is 12 amino acids. The CDR3 reads CAWWAGFETQYF. CDR3 bases: TGTGCCTGGTGGGCCGGTTTTGAGACCCAGTACTTC.

V usage is TRBV11-3 and J usage is TRBJ2-3; D is undetermined. CDR1 is SGHNT, CDR2 YENEEA, per germline. The CDR3 totals 17 residues. V was cut by 1 base and J by 0 bases, with 14 bases left in between. CDR3 amino acids: CASSLGFSDSSTDTQYF. The CDR3 DNA sequence: TGTGCCAGCAGCTTAGGGTTCTCAGATTCTAGCACAGATACGCAGTATTTT.

This sequence joins TRBV19 and TRBJ1-3, with D uncertain. The CDR3 consists of 14 residues. Trimming removed 3 bases from V and 0 bases from J, with 6 bases in between. Germline loops: CDR1 LNHDA, CDR2 SQIVND (reference sequence). CDR3 nucleotide sequence: TGTGCCAGTAGTATTAGCCTCTCTGGAAACACCATATATTTT. Translation gives CASSISLSGNTIYF.

The chain recombines TRBV2 with TRBJ2-5, with 9 bases identical to TRBD2. The CDR3 covers 18 residues. V shed 4 bases and J 0 bases; nucleotides not matched to a gene: 12. From germline, CDR1 is SNHLY and CDR2 FYNNEI. Here the CDR3 DNA reads TGTGCCAGCAGTGGACTAGGCCTAGCGGGGCCCGACCAAGAGACCCAGTACTTC. Protein sequence: CASSGLGLAGPDQETQYF.

The V and J genes are TRBV18 and TRBJ1-3, with 8 bases aligning to TRBD1. The CDR3 contains 17 residues. Losses at the gene ends were 6 bases for V and 2 bases for J; bases not matched to a gene: 12. Germline V gene data show CDR1 as KGHSH and CDR2 as LQKENI. The CDR3, as DNA: TGTGCCAGCTCGCAATCCGGACAGGGAAGAACTGGAAACACCATATATTTT. It translates to CASSQSGQGRTGNTIYF.

The CDR3 protein is CASSFGATGELFF. For the CDR3, the DNA is TGTGCCAGCAGTTTTGGGGCTACCGGGGAGCTGTTTTTT. This rearrangement joins TRBV27 to TRBJ2-2, with a tentative D call TRBD1 (5 bases). The V gene lost 3 bases and the J gene lost 5 bases, with 7 bases spanning the gap. This CDR3 has 13 residues. Germline CDR1 is MNHEY and CDR2 is SMNVEV (reference sequence).

This chain's CDR3 is CASSFAGEGYEQYF. Written as DNA, the CDR3 is TGCGCCAGCAGCTTCGCAGGGGAGGGCTACGAGCAGTACTTC. This chain links TRBV5-1 with TRBJ2-7, with TRBD2 as a possible D gene (7 bases). Between the trimmed V and J ends, which lost 2 bases and 3 bases, there was a span of 12 bases. From germline, CDR1 is SGHRS and CDR2 YFSETQ. The CDR3 is made up of 14 amino acids.

The chain combines TRBV12-5 with TRBJ2-7; D not resolved. The CDR3 covers 10 residues. Germline V gives CDR1 LGHNT, CDR2 FRNRAP. V lost 6 bases and J 3 bases, leaving 3 bases between the germline ends. CDR3 in amino acids: CASGIYEQYF. The CDR3 DNA sequence: TGTGCTAGTGGCATCTACGAGCAGTACTTC.

The chain carries TRBV7-9 and TRBJ2-7; 7 nucleotides align to TRBD1. This CDR3 is built from 15 residues. Germline V gene sequence: CDR1 SEHNR, CDR2 FQNEAQ (reference sequence). V lost 3 bases and J lost 0; bases outside the gene matches: 5. For the CDR3, the DNA is TGTGCCAGCAGCTTGATGGACAGGAGCTCCTACGAGCAGTACTTC. This translates into CASSLMDRSSYEQYF. Drawing the rest from reference TRBV7-9 and TRBJ2-7, the complete variable domain is DTGVSQNPRHKITKRGQNVTFRCDPISEHNRLYWYRQTLGQGPEFLTYFQNEAQLEKSRLLSDRFSAERPKGSFSTLEIQRTEQGDSAMYLCASSLMDRSSYEQYFGPGTRLTVT.

The V gene is TRBV6-5, the J gene TRBJ2-7; 8 positions agree with TRBD1. CDR1 MNHEY and CDR2 SVGAGI come from the germline V gene. The trim removed 4 bases at V and 3 bases at J, leaving 5 bases unmatched. The CDR3 contains 14 residues. The CDR3 reads CASSSPGQDYEQYF. CDR3 DNA sequence: TGTGCCAGCAGTTCACCGGGACAGGACTACGAGCAGTACTTC.

The chain uses TRBV25-1 and TRBJ1-1, with D possibly matching TRBD1 (5 bases). The CDR3 has 14 residues. Germline values: CDR1 MGHDK, CDR2 SYGVNS. V shed 5 bases and J shed 4 bases, with 14 bases lying between them. This chain's CDR3 is CASSPGGIRTEAFF. CDR3 coding DNA: TGTGCCAGCAGTCCCGGGGGGATCCGCACTGAAGCTTTCTTT.

The CDR3 is CASEAGTGNEKLFF. The CDR3 DNA sequence: TGTGCCAGCGAGGCTGGGACAGGTAATGAAAAACTGTTTTTT. This chain uses TRBV19 with TRBJ1-4; 8 positions agree with TRBD1. The CDR3 is 14 amino acids. Germline V gene sequence: CDR1 LNHDA, CDR2 SQIVND (reference sequence). With V trimmed by 9 bases and J by 4 bases, 7 bases remained unmatched.

Here the CDR3 DNA reads TGTGCCAGCAGTTTATGGGCTAGCGGGAGCTACGAGCAGTACTTC. Amino acids: CASSLWASGSYEQYF. The V gene is TRBV28, the J gene TRBJ2-5, with 10 positions matching TRBD2. The DNA end is a closer match to TRBJ2-7, so the J assignment may be wrong. Germline CDR1 reads MDHEN; CDR2 reads SYDVKM. The CDR3 extends over 15 amino acids.

V and J are TRBV10-1 and TRBJ2-7, with TRBD2 matching over 8 bases. V gave up 3 bases and J gave up 0 bases; unmatched junction bases: 7. Germline V gives CDR1 WNHNN, CDR2 SYGVQD (reference sequence). The CDR3 contains 16 residues. CDR3 DNA sequence: TGCGCCAGCAGTGACCCCCGCAGCGGGAGCTCCTACGAGCAGTACTTC. This codes for CASSDPRSGSSYEQYF.

The rearrangement links TRBV19 to TRBJ2-4, with TRBD1 matching 8 bases. The junction had 7 bases not matched to a gene; V was cut back by 1 base and J by 8 bases. The CDR3 runs 15 residues. Germline V gene lookup returns CDR1 LNHDA and CDR2 SQIVND (reference sequence). The CDR3 coding sequence is TGTGCCAGTAGTATAGGGGACAGGTTCCCGGACATTCAGTACTTC. This gives the protein CASSIGDRFPDIQYF.

This chain joins TRBV11-3 and TRBJ1-1; weak D call: TRBD1 (5 bases). The ends were cut back, 3 bases at V and 4 bases at J, with 15 bases in the middle. The CDR3 covers 15 residues. The germline V gene encodes CDR1 SGHNT and CDR2 YENEEA. For the CDR3, the DNA is TGTGCCAGCAGCTTCCAGGGTCTGGTGAGCACTGAAGCTTTCTTT. It yields the protein CASSFQGLVSTEAFF.

The V and J genes are TRBV19 and TRBJ1-6, with D perhaps matching TRBD1 (5 bases). V was cut by 5 bases and J by 10 bases, with 15 bases left in between. Germline loops: CDR1 LNHDA, CDR2 SQIVND (reference sequence). The CDR3 covers 14 residues. CDR3 sequence (DNA): TGTGCCAGTAGTCCCGTGACAGTCGAGTCACCCCTCCACTTT. Protein product: CASSPVTVESPLHF.

The chain uses TRBV28 and TRBJ1-2; 7 bases line up with TRBD1. CDR1 MDHEN and CDR2 SYDVKM come from the germline V gene. The CDR3 length is 14 residues. Trimming took 5 bases from V and 6 from J; bases not matched to a gene: 9. As DNA, the CDR3 is TGTGCCAGCAGTATATCGGGACAGATGGATGGCTACACCTTC. This translates into CASSISGQMDGYTF.

The rearrangement joins TRBV11-2 to TRBJ1-4; TRBD1 matches at 8 bases. With 1 base clipped from V and 5 bases from J, the junction kept 12 bases outside the gene matches. This CDR3 has 18 residues. Germline CDR1 is SGHAT and CDR2 is FQNNGV. For the CDR3, the DNA is TGTGCCAGCAGCTTAGGAGTCTTATCGGACAGGGTCAATGAAAAACTGTTTTTT. Translated, it gives CASSLGVLSDRVNEKLFF. Supplemented by reference TRBV11-2 and TRBJ1-4, the full variable domain reads EAGVAQSPRYKIIEKRQSVAFWCNPISGHATLYWYQQILGQGPKLLIQFQNNGVVDDSQLPKDRFSAERLKGVDSTLKIQPAKLEDSAVYLCASSLGVLSDRVNEKLFFGSGTQLSVL.

Turning to this clone: One end of the junction is discordant with germline, which a read error may explain. The chain couples TRBV7-6 to TRBJ2-7, with 9 bases matching TRBD2. Per the germline V gene, CDR1 is SGHVS and CDR2 is FNYEAQ. There are 11 residues in the CDR3. The CDR3 is CASSWNSGGWF. The CDR3 nucleotides read TGTGCCAGCAGCTGGAATAGCGGGGGTTGGTTC.